This T cell receptor (beta chain) was obtained from a study of T cells after yellow fever vaccination. MiXCR was run by TCRdb on the 5' RACE reads, yielding one entry per CDR3 protein. The table has a few hundred thousand distinct CDR3 sequences, roughly 6.2% seen once; the top ten hold 1.1%. The CDR3 contains 15 residues. V dropped 6 bases and J dropped 1 base, with 16 bases sitting between them. Germline loops: CDR1 MNHGY, CDR2 SAAAGT. This TCR was recovered from a man aged 30 to 45 who received the YFV17D yellow fever vaccine. The chain uses TRBV6-8 and TRBJ2-7; no clear D. The sample consisted of CD4+ T cells sorted from PBMCs, taken on the day of the yellow fever booster vaccination. CDR3 protein: CASRTTRMGSYEQYF. The CDR3, as DNA: TGTGCCAGCAGGACGACACGGATGGGGTCCTACGAGCAGTACTTC.